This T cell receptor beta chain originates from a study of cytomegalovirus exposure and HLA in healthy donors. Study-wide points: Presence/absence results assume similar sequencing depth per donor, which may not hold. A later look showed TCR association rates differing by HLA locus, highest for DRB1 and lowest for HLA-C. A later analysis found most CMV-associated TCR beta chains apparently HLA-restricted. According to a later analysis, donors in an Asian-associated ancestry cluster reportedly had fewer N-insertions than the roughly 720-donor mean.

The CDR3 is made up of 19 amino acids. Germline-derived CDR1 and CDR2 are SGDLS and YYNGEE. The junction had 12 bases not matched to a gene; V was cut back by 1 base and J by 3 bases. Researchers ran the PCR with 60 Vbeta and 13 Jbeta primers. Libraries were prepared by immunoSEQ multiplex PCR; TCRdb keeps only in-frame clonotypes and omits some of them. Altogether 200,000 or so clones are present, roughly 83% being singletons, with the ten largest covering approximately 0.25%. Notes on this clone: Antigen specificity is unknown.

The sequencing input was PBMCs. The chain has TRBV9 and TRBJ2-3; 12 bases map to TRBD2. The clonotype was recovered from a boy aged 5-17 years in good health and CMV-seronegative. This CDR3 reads CASSVTSGGPRYRTDTQYF. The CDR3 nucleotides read TGTGCCAGCAGCGTAACTAGCGGGGGGCCGAGGTATCGTACAGATACGCAGTATTTT.